One sample yielded the 10 T cell receptor beta chains listed below, sequenced in a study of T cell changes during pregnancy in multiple sclerosis. Method: immunoSEQ multiplex PCR; TCRdb's copy keeps in-frame clones and lacks some. The sample lists tens of thousands of clones; 92% were seen once. Sequencing used peripheral blood, obtained in the second trimester of pregnancy. The source is a female donor in good health, enrolled as a control in a pregnancy study.

The CDR3 reads CASSQDWRANAETQYF. For the CDR3, the DNA is TGCGCCAGCAGCCAAGATTGGCGAGCGAATGCGGAGACCCAGTACTTC. V gene TRBV4-1 combines with J gene TRBJ2-5; D not certain. The CDR3 has 16 amino acids. Germline V CDR1 and CDR2: MGHRA, YSYEKL. Between the trimmed V and J ends, which lost 0 bases and 5 bases, there was a span of 16 bases.

The rearrangement uses TRBV2 and TRBJ2-7; possibly TRBD2 for D (5 bases). The V end was cut by 0 bases, the J end by 4 bases, with 10 bases between. This CDR3 has 14 residues. In germline, CDR1 is SNHLY, CDR2 FYNNEI. The DNA of the CDR3 is TGTGCCAGCAGTGAAGCGGGAGCGAAGTACGAGCAGTACTTC. This encodes CASSEAGAKYEQYF.

The chain recombines TRBV15 with TRBJ2-7, with 14 bases identical to TRBD2. The ends lost 2 bases at V and 5 bases at J; junction bases unmatched: 2. This CDR3 is 15 amino acids long. In germline, CDR1 is LNHNV, CDR2 YYDKDF (reference sequence). CDR3 protein: CATSRKGLAGDEQYF. The DNA of the CDR3 is TGTGCCACCAGCAGAAAGGGACTAGCGGGAGACGAGCAGTACTTC.

The chain has TRBV10-2 and TRBJ1-2; a possible D gene is TRBD1 (5 bases). CDR1 WSHSY and CDR2 SAAADI come from the germline V gene. This CDR3 is built from 13 residues. V shed 8 bases and J shed 4 bases, with 14 bases lying between them. As DNA, the CDR3 is TGCGCCAGCGGGGCAGGATCCTCCTATGGCTACACCTTC. Amino acid sequence: CASGAGSSYGYTF.

The chain couples TRBV7-8 to TRBJ2-5; 9 nucleotides agree with TRBD2. The ends lost 6 bases at V and 5 bases at J; junction bases unmatched: 10. Germline CDR1 and CDR2: SGHVS and FQNEAQ. CDR3 length: 15 amino acids. The CDR3 spells CASRLLAGLGETQYF. DNA for the CDR3: TGTGCCAGCAGACTGCTAGCGGGACTGGGGGAGACCCAGTACTTC. The entire variable domain, with the rest obtained from reference TRBV7-8 and TRBJ2-5, is as follows: GAGVSQSPRYKVAKRGQDVALRCDPISGHVSLFWYQQALGQGPEFLTYFQNEAQLDKSGLPSDRFFAERPEGSVSTLKIQRTQQEDSAVYLCASRLLAGLGETQYFGPGTRLLVL.

The gene calls are TRBV5-4 and TRBJ2-7; D may be TRBD2 (7 bases). The germline gives CDR1 SGHNT, CDR2 YYREEE (reference sequence). The CDR3 extends over 14 amino acids. The ends were cut back, 4 bases at V and 4 bases at J, with 15 bases in the middle. In nucleotides, the CDR3 is TGTGCCAGCAGCCCAAGGGGGGGAACGTACGAGCAGTACTTC. Translation: CASSPRGGTYEQYF.

The chain combines TRBV18 with TRBJ2-7; 12 bases match TRBD2. Germline assignment: CDR1 KGHSH and CDR2 LQKENI. This CDR3 contains 16 residues. Trimming cost V 3 bases and J 1 base; bases outside gene matches: 4. CDR3 residues: CASSPPGLAGSYEQYF. CDR3 bases: TGTGCCAGCTCACCCCCGGGACTAGCGGGTTCCTACGAGCAGTACTTC.

The chain links TRBV6-5 to TRBJ2-4; a possible D gene is TRBD2 (6 bases). Trimming took off 9 bases at V and 6 bases at J, with 15 bases between the two ends. This CDR3 contains 13 residues. CDR1 is MNHEY and CDR2 is SVGAGI in the germline V gene. The CDR3 DNA reads TGTGCCAGTTCCCGGAGGGGCGCAAACATTCAGTACTTC. Its protein is CASSRRGANIQYF.

The count of this clone is one. This chain joins TRBV11-3 and TRBJ1-1; no firm D call. Germline V gene sequence: CDR1 SGHNT, CDR2 YENEEA. The CDR3 extends over 13 amino acids. V was shortened by 8 bases and J by 0 bases, with 10 bases between the two germline ends. Here the CDR3 reads CASSFNLNTEAFF. CDR3 DNA: TGTGCCAGCTCGTTTAATTTGAACACTGAAGCTTTCTTT. The variable domain in full, with the rest retrieved from reference TRBV11-3 and TRBJ1-1, is EAGVVQSPRYKIIEKKQPVAFWCNPISGHNTLYWYLQNLGQGPELLIRYENEEAVDDSQLPKDRFSAERLKGVDSTLKIQPAELGDSAVYLCASSFNLNTEAFFGQGTRLTVV.

The chain has TRBV18 and TRBJ1-4; 8 nucleotides agree with TRBD1. Germline lookup yields CDR1 KGHSH and CDR2 LQKENI. The V gene end was trimmed by 2 bases and the J gene end by 8 bases; junction bases not matched to a gene: 1. This CDR3 is built from 13 residues. CDR3 sequence reads: CASSPTGGEKLFF. CDR3 DNA: TGTGCCAGCTCACCAACAGGGGGGGAAAAACTGTTTTTT.